This T cell receptor beta chain was identified in a study of CD8 T cells in ankylosing spondylitis. Study-level points and caveats: Clones tied to disease were said to be significantly enriched in matched ankylosing spondylitis synovial fluid. Disease-linked clones, CD8+, were relatively rare in peripheral blood. What appeared characteristic of ankylosing spondylitis blood was a TCR beta motif of under 10 highly homologous variants.

The table lists this clonotype with a few counts. The antigen is not known. The authors made TCR beta libraries by quantitative 5'-RACE with molecular barcodes. A single record per CDR3 protein comes from TCRdb applying MiXCR to the 5' RACE reads. The table records around 340,000 distinct CDR3 sequences, roughly 20% of them present only once. This CDR3 region has 13 residues. Trimming removed 5 bases from V and 7 bases from J, with 14 bases in between. Germline V gene sequence: CDR1 SGHTA, CDR2 FQGNSA. The genes are TRBV7-2 and TRBJ1-1; tentatively, D is TRBD1 (5 bases). Sequences were obtained from blood, either unsorted or a sorted T cell fraction (not recorded which). The sequence derives from a male donor with ankylosing spondylitis or in good health (not recorded which). CDR3 loop: CASSLGTAVEAFF. The CDR3 region has the DNA TGTGCCAGCAGCCTAGGGACGGCGGTTGAAGCTTTCTTT.